This T cell receptor (beta chain) emerged from a study of blood T cell repertoires in COVID-19. Libraries were prepared by immunoSEQ multiplex PCR; TCRdb keeps only in-frame clonotypes and omits some of them. The table includes 150,000 or so clones, 70% to 90% detected once. The origin of this receptor is a human donor in a cohort sampled during active COVID-19. The specimen sequenced was peripheral blood.

Here the CDR3 reads CASSARSSSNTGELFF. In DNA form, the CDR3 reads TGTGCCAGCAGCGCGCGGTCTAGCAGTAACACCGGGGAGCTGTTTTTT. This rearrangement joins TRBV9 to TRBJ2-2; possible D gene TRBD2, 5 bases. The CDR3 is made up of 16 amino acids. Germline CDR1 is SGDLS and CDR2 is YYNGEE. Trimming shortened V by 3 bases and J by 2 bases, and 14 bases separated the two germline ends.